A selection of T cell receptor beta chains follows, all from one sample in a study of blood T cell repertoires in COVID-19. Using immunoSEQ multiplex PCR, the repertoire was profiled, and TCRdb retains in-frame clones only, with some absent. Among about 180,000 clones, 70% to 90% were seen once, and the ten largest hold 3.5% to 4.5%. The sequencing input was peripheral blood. These TCRs come from a young woman with acute or convalescent COVID-19. Both conserved end residues are part of each CDR3. D genes are given only for firm matches. Clone size is stated in some rows and not others, as once, few, many or a class when expanded.

TRBV27	14	.	TRBJ1-1	.	TGTGCCAGCCACTTGGGAGGGCCCAACACTGAAGCTTTCTTT	CASHLGGPNTEAFF
TRBV27	15	.	TRBJ2-2	.	TGTGCCAGCATGAGACTACCGGCGAACACCGGGGAGCTGTTTTTT	CASMRLPANTGELFF
TRBV29-1	12	.	TRBJ2-5	.	TGCAGCGCCGTGGACAACCAAGAGACCCAGTACTTC	CSAVDNQETQYF
TRBV12-3/TRBV12-4	12	.	TRBJ2-7	.	TGTGCCAGCAGTCCCCCAGGGGTCGAGCAGTACTTC	CASSPPGVEQYF
TRBV4-1	15	.	TRBJ1-2	.	TGCGCCAGCAGCCAAGGCCCACGAGTTGGTGAGGGCTACACCTTC	CASSQGPRVGEGYTF
TRBV3-1/TRBV3-2	17	TRBD2	TRBJ2-1	.	TGTGCCAGCAGCCGGGCAGCACTAGCGGGAGGGTTAATTGAGCAGTTCTTC	CASSRAALAGGLIEQFF
TRBV6-5	15	.	TRBJ1-4	.	TGTGCCAGCACCACGGGGGGTTCGTTGGGTGAAAAACTGTTTTTT	CASTTGGSLGEKLFF
TRBV7-9	14	.	TRBJ1-1	.	TGTGCCAGCAGCCTACGAGACAGTTTCGCTGAAGCTTTCTTT	CASSLRDSFAEAFF
TRBV19	13	.	TRBJ1-5	.	TGTGCCAGTAGTATAGATCTTGATCAGCCCCAGCATTTT	CASSIDLDQPQHF
TRBV7-2	13	.	TRBJ2-7	.	TGTGCCAGCAGCGTCGGGGTCTCCTACGAGCAGTACTTC	CASSVGVSYEQYF
TRBV6-5	15	TRBD1	TRBJ2-1	.	TGTGCCAGCAGTAGGGACAGATACCCCTACAATGAGCAGTTCTTC	CASSRDRYPYNEQFF
TRBV4-1	13	.	TRBJ1-1	.	TGCGCCAGCAGCCAAGATCGACTAAGCAGGGCTTTCTTT	CASSQDRLSRAFF
TRBV28	12	TRBD2	TRBJ2-7	.	TGTGCCAGCAAAACTAGCGTCTACGAGCAGTACTTC	CASKTSVYEQYF
TRBV6-5	15	TRBD1	TRBJ2-3	.	TGTGCCAGCAGTTTCAAACAGGGGGCCTCAGATACGCAGTATTTT	CASSFKQGASDTQYF
TRBV28	12	.	TRBJ2-7	once	TGTGCCAGCAGTATAACAGGGATCGAGCAGTACTTC	CASSITGIEQYF
TRBV27	17	TRBD1	TRBJ1-6	once	TGTGCCAGCAGTTTATCTACCTGGACAGGGATGGGTTCACCCCTCCACTTT	CASSLSTWTGMGSPLHF
TRBV5-1	13	TRBD1	TRBJ2-5	.	TGCGCCAGCAGCAAAGGGACAGGGGAGACCCAGTACTTC	CASSKGTGETQYF
TRBV7-2	12	.	TRBJ2-1	.	TGTGCCAGCAGCCGCCTAGAGGGTGAGCAGTTCTTC	CASSRLEGEQFF
TRBV18	16	TRBD2	TRBJ2-4	.	TGTGCCAGCTCACTGATATTAGCGGGCGAGAAAAACATTCAGTACTTC	CASSLILAGEKNIQYF
TRBV25-1	14	.	TRBJ2-1	few	TGTGCCAGCAGTGGAGACTCATACTACAATGAGCAGTTCTTC	CASSGDSYYNEQFF
TRBV28	13	.	TRBJ1-2	.	TGTGCCAGCAGAACCCCGGGACACCATGGCTACACCTTC	CASRTPGHHGYTF
TRBV4-1	14	TRBD2	TRBJ2-7	.	TGCGCCAGCAGTCGCAGCGGGAGAGATTACGAGCAGTACTTC	CASSRSGRDYEQYF
TRBV5-1	15	.	TRBJ2-2	.	TGCGCCAGCAGCCCCCGGGACTTGAACACCGGGGAGCTGTTTTTT	CASSPRDLNTGELFF
TRBV2	12	.	TRBJ1-5	.	TGTGCCAGCACGGGAAGAGATCAGCCCCAGCATTTT	CASTGRDQPQHF
TRBV28	16	TRBD2	TRBJ2-1	.	TGTGCCAGCAGCCTCCGGACTAGCGGTTCCTACAATGAGCAGTTCTTC	CASSLRTSGSYNEQFF
TRBV9	14	TRBD1	TRBJ1-2	.	TGTGCCAGCAGCGTAGGACAGGGAGACTATGGCTACACCTTC	CASSVGQGDYGYTF
TRBV12-3/TRBV12-4	12	TRBD2	TRBJ2-2	.	TGTGCCAGCCCTAGCGGAGCCGGGGAGCTGTTTTTT	CASPSGAGELFF
TRBV5-1	15	TRBD1	TRBJ1-1	.	TGCGCCAGCAGCTTGGCAGGGGGCGCCGCCACTGAAGCTTTCTTT	CASSLAGGAATEAFF
TRBV24-1	15	TRBD1	TRBJ2-7	.	TGTGCCACCAGTGACCCCCGGGACAGGGCCTACGAGCAGTACTTC	CATSDPRDRAYEQYF
TRBV6-5	13	.	TRBJ2-6	.	TGTGCCAGCATCAGGGCCGGGGCCAACGTCCTGACTTTC	CASIRAGANVLTF
TRBV11-3	13	.	TRBJ2-2	.	TGTGCCAGTCTAGGACAGAACACCGGGGAGCTGTTTTTT	CASLGQNTGELFF
TRBV24-1	14	.	TRBJ2-7	.	TGTGCCACCAGTGACCGACAGGCTCCCTACGAGCAGTACTTC	CATSDRQAPYEQYF
TRBV3-1/TRBV3-2	13	.	TRBJ1-1	.	TGTGCCAGCAGCCAATCCATTGGTGGGGAGACTTTCTTT	CASSQSIGGETFF
TRBV9	15	.	TRBJ2-6	.	TGTGCCAGCAGCCCTCAGTCCTCTGGGGCCAACGTCCTGACTTTC	CASSPQSSGANVLTF
TRBV27	14	TRBD1	TRBJ2-1	.	TGTGCCAGCGGACAGGGGGCAGCCTACAATGAGCAGTTCTTC	CASGQGAAYNEQFF
TRBV5-5	15	.	TRBJ2-7	.	TGTGCCAGCAGCCCGCGGACAGAAACCCTCCACGAGCAGTACTTC	CASSPRTETLHEQYF
TRBV30	15	.	TRBJ1-1	few	TGTGCCTGCTTCCCATCTGGACAGCAACTAGTTGAAGCTTTCTTT	CACFPSGQQLVEAFF
TRBV5-1	11	.	TRBJ2-7	.	TGCGCCAGCAGCTTAGGGGGCGAGCAGTACTTC	CASSLGGEQYF
TRBV11-2	14	.	TRBJ2-5	.	TGTGCCAGCAGCCAGCCAGGGCCACAAGAGACCCAGTACTTC	CASSQPGPQETQYF
TRBV28	12	TRBD1	TRBJ2-7	.	TGTGCCAGTGTGACAGGGTCCTACGAGCAGTACTTC	CASVTGSYEQYF
TRBV2	15	.	TRBJ1-5	.	TGTGCCAGCAGGGGCCGGGGAGGAAGCAATCAGCCCCAGCATTTT	CASRGRGGSNQPQHF
TRBV7-2	17	.	TRBJ1-3	.	TGTGCCAGCAGCTTCAGTGTCGACTTTCTGGCTGGAAACACCATATATTTT	CASSFSVDFLAGNTIYF
TRBV7-9	17	TRBD1	TRBJ1-5	.	TGTGCCAGCAGCACCGGGACAGGGTTTTTTAGCAATCAGCCCCAGCATTTT	CASSTGTGFFSNQPQHF
TRBV20-1	15	TRBD2	TRBJ2-3	once	TGCAGTGCTAGTATTACGGGACTAGGGGCAGATACGCAGTATTTT	CSASITGLGADTQYF
TRBV7-2	13	.	TRBJ1-3	.	TGTGCCAGCAGCTCGCTTCCTGGCAACACCATATATTTT	CASSSLPGNTIYF
TRBV25-1	13	TRBD2	TRBJ2-1	.	TGTGCCAGCAGTACGTCCACTAGCGATGAGCAGTTCTTC	CASSTSTSDEQFF
TRBV18	13	.	TRBJ2-3	.	TGTGCCAGCTCTTCTCTCCTAGGAGATACGCAGTATTTT	CASSSLLGDTQYF
TRBV20-1	16	TRBD2	TRBJ2-1	.	TGCAGTGCTAGTGCCGGGCCTAGCGGGAGGGCCGGTGAGCAGTTCTTC	CSASAGPSGRAGEQFF
TRBV2	13	.	TRBJ1-5	.	TGTGCCAGCAGGGCGGGGCTTAATCAGCCCCAGCATTTT	CASRAGLNQPQHF
TRBV28	14	TRBD1	TRBJ2-7	.	TGTGCCAGCAGACCCGGGACAGCCGCTTACGAGCAGTACTTC	CASRPGTAAYEQYF
TRBV20-1	16	TRBD2	TRBJ2-2	.	TGCAGTGCTAGTGAGGGAGCGGGAGAAAACACCGGGGAGCTGTTTTTT	CSASEGAGENTGELFF
TRBV9	17	.	TRBJ1-5	.	TGTGCCAGCAGCGTAGTGGGGGGAGGCGGTAGCAATCAGCCCCAGCATTTT	CASSVVGGGGSNQPQHF
TRBV29-1	15	.	TRBJ2-1	.	TGCAGCGCTTACCCACTAGCTAGCTCCTACAATGAGCAGTTCTTC	CSAYPLASSYNEQFF